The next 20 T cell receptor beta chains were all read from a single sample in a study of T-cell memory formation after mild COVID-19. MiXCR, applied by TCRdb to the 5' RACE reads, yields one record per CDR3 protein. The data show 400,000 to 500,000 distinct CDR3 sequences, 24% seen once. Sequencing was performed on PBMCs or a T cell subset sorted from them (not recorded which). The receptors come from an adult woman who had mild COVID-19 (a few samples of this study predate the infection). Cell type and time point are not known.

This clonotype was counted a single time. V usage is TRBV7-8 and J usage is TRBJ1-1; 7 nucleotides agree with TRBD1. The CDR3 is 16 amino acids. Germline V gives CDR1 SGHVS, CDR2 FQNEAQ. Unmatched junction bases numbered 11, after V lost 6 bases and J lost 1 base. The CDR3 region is CASRRGGTVENTEAFF. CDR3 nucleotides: TGTGCCAGCAGGCGAGGAGGGACAGTGGAGAACACTGAAGCTTTCTTT.

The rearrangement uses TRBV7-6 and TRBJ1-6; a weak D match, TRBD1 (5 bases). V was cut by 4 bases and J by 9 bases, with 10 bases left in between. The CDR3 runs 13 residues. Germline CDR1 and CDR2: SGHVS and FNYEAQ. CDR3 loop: CASSSGAGSPLHF. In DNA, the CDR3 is TGTGCCAGCAGCTCCGGGGCTGGTTCACCCCTCCACTTT.

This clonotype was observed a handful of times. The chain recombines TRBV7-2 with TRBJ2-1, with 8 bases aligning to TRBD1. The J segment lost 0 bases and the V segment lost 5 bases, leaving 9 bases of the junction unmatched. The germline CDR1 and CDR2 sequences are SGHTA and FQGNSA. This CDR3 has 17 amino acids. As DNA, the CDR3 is TGTGCCAGCAGCCCCTCGGGGGACAGGAGCTCCTACAATGAGCAGTTCTTC. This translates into CASSPSGDRSSYNEQFF.

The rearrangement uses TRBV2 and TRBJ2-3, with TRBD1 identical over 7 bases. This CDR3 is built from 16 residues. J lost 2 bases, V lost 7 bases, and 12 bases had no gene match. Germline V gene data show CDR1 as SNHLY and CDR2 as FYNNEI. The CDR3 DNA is TGTGCCAGCACGGGACAGCTCTACCGGGACACAGATACGCAGTATTTT. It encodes CASTGQLYRDTDTQYF.

CDR3 loop: CASSSGQSGETQYF. The CDR3 DNA sequence: TGCGCCAGCAGCTCTGGACAGTCCGGGGAGACCCAGTACTTC. The J gene is TRBJ2-5, the V gene TRBV5-1, with D possibly being TRBD1 (6 bases). This CDR3 is 14 amino acids long. The germline V gene has CDR1 SGHRS and CDR2 YFSETQ. With 3 bases removed from V and 5 bases from J, the gap between germline ends came to 14 bases. Supplemented by reference TRBV5-1 and TRBJ2-5, the full variable domain reads KAGVTQTPRYLIKTRGQQVTLSCSPISGHRSVSWYQQTPGQGLQFLFEYFSETQRNKGNFPGRFSGRQFSNSRSEMNVSTLELGDSALYLCASSSGQSGETQYFGPGTRLLVL.

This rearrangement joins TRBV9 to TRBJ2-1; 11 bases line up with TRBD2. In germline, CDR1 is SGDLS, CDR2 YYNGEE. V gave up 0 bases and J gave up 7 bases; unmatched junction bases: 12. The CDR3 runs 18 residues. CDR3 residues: CASSVGSELAGVRNEQFF. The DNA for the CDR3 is TGTGCCAGCAGCGTAGGGTCAGAACTAGCGGGAGTCAGGAATGAGCAGTTCTTC.

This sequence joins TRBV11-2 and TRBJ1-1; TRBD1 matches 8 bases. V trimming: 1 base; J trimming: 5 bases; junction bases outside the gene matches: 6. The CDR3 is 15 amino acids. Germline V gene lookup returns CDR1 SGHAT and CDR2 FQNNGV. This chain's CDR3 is CASSLVGQGLTEAFF. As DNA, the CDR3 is TGTGCCAGCAGCTTAGTCGGACAGGGTCTTACTGAAGCTTTCTTT. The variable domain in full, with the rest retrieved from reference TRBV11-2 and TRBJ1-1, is EAGVAQSPRYKIIEKRQSVAFWCNPISGHATLYWYQQILGQGPKLLIQFQNNGVVDDSQLPKDRFSAERLKGVDSTLKIQPAKLEDSAVYLCASSLVGQGLTEAFFGQGTRLTVV.

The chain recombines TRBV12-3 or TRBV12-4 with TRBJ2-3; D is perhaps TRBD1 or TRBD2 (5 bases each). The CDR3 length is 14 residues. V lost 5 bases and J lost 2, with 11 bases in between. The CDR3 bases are TGTGCCAGCAGTCCCGGGACCTACACAGATACGCAGTATTTT. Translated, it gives CASSPGTYTDTQYF.

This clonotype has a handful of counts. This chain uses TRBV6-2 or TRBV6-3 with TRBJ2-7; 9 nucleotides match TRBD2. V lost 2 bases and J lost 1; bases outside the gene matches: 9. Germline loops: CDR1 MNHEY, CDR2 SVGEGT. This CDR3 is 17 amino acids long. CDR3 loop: CASSYVSGRGKSYEQYF. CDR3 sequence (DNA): TGTGCCAGCAGTTACGTTAGCGGGAGAGGAAAATCCTACGAGCAGTACTTC.

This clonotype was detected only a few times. The CDR3: CASSYSMSTGELFF. CDR3 bases: TGTGCCAGCAGTTACTCGATGAGCACCGGGGAGCTGTTTTTT. The rearrangement links TRBV6-5 to TRBJ2-2; D is unclear. Trimming took off 0 bases at V and 4 bases at J, with 6 bases between the two ends. The CDR3 spans 14 residues. The V gene's germline CDR1 is MNHEY and CDR2 SVGAGI.

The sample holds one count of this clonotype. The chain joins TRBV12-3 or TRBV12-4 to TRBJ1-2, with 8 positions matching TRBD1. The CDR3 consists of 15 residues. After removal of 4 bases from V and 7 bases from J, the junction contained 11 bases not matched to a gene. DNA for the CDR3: TGTGCCAGCAGTTCCCACGGGACAGGATTCCCTGGCTACACCTTC. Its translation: CASSSHGTGFPGYTF.

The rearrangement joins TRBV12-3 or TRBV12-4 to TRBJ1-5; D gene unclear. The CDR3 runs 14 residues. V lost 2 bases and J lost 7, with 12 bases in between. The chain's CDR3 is CASSLRGLGQPQHF. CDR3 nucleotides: TGTGCCAGCAGTTTACGGGGATTGGGGCAGCCCCAGCATTTT.

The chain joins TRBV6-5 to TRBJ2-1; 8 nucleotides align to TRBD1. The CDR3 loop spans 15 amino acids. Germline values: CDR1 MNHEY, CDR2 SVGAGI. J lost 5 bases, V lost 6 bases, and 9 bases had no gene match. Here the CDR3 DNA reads TGTGCCAGCAGCCAGGGACAGGTCGTCAACAATGAGCAGTTCTTC. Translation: CASSQGQVVNNEQFF.

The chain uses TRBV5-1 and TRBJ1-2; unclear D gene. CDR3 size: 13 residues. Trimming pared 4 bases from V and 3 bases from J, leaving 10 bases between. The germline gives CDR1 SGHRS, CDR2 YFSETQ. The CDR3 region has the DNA TGCGCCAGCAGCCCCTCGGGCGACTATGGCTACACCTTC. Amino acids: CASSPSGDYGYTF.

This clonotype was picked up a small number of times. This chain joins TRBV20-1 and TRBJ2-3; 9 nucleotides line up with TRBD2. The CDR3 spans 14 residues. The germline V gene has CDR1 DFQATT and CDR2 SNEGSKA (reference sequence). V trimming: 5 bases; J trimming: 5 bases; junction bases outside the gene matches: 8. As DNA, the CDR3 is TGCAGTGCTGTGACTAGCGGCCTCAAAGATACGCAGTATTTT. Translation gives CSAVTSGLKDTQYF.

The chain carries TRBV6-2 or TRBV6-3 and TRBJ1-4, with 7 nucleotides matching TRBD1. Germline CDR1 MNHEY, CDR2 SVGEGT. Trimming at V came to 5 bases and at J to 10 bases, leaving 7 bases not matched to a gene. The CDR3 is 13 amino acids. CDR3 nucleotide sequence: TGTGCCAGCAGTCCAGGGGGACTTGCAAAACTGTTTTTT. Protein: CASSPGGLAKLFF.

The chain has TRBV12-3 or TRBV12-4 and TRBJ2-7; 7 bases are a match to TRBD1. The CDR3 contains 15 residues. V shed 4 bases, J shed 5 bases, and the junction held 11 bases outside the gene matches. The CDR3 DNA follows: TGTGCCAGCAGTTACGTCTCGGGACAGCTGAACGAGCAGTACTTC. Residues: CASSYVSGQLNEQYF.

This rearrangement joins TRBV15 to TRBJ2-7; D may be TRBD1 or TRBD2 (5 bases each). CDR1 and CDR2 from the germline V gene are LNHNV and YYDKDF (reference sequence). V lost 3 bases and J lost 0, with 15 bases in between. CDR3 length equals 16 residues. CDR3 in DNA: TGTGCCACCAGCAGTGACCGGGACGGAAACTCCTACGAGCAGTACTTC. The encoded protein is CATSSDRDGNSYEQYF.

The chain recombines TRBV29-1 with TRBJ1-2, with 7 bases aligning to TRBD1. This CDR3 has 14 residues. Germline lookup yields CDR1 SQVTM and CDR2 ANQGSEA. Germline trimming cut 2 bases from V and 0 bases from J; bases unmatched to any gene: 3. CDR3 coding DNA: TGCAGCGTTGAACCCCAGGGGGCTAACTATGGCTACACCTTC. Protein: CSVEPQGANYGYTF.

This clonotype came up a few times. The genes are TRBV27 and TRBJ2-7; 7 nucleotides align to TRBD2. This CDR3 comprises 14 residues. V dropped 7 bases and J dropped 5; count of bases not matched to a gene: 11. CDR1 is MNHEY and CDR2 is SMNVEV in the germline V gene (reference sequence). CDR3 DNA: TGTGCCAGCACTATGAGGCGGGAGAGGGACGAGCAGTACTTC. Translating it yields CASTMRRERDEQYF.